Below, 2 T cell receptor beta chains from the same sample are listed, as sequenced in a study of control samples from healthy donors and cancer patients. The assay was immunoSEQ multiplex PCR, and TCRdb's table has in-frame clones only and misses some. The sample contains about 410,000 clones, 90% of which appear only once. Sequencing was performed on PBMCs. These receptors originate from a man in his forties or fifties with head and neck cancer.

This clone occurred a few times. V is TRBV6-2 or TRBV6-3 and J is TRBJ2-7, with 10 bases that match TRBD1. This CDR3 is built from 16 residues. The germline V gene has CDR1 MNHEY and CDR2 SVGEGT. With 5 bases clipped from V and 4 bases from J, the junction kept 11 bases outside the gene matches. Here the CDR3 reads CASSHRDRGRWYEQYF. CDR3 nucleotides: TGTGCCAGCAGTCACCGGGACAGGGGAAGGTGGTACGAGCAGTACTTC.

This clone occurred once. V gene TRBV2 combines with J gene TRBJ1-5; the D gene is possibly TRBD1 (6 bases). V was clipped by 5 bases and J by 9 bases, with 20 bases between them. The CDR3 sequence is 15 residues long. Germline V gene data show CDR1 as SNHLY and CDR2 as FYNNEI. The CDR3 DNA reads TGTGCCAGCAGTAACGTAGCGGGGGCATCTCCGCCCCAGCATTTT. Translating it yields CASSNVAGASPPQHF. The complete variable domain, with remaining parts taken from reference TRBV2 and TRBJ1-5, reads EPEVTQTPSHQVTQMGQEVILRCVPISNHLYFYWYRQILGQKVEFLVSFYNNEISEKSEIFDDQFSVERPDGSNFTLKIRSTKLEDSAMYFCASSNVAGASPPQHFGDGTRLSIL.